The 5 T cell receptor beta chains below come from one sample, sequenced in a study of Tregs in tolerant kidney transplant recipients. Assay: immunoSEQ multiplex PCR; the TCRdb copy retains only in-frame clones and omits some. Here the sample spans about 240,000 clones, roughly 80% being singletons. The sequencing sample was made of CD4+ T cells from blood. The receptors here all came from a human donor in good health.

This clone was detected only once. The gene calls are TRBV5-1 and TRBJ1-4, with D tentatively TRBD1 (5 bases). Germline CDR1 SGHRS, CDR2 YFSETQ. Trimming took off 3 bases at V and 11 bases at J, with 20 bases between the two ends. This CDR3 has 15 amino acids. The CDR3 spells CASSSTATLGRKLFF. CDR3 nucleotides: TGCGCCAGCAGCTCGACAGCCACCCTTGGGAGGAAACTGTTTTTT.

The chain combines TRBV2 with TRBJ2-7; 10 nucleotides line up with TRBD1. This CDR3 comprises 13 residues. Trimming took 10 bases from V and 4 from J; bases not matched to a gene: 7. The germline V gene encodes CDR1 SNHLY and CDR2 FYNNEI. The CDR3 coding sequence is TGTGCCACCGCCGGGACAGGGGAATACGAGCAGTACTTC. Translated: CATAGTGEYEQYF. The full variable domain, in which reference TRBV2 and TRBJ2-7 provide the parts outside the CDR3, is EPEVTQTPSHQVTQMGQEVILRCVPISNHLYFYWYRQILGQKVEFLVSFYNNEISEKSEIFDDQFSVERPDGSNFTLKIRSTKLEDSAMYFCATAGTGEYEQYFGPGTRLTVT.

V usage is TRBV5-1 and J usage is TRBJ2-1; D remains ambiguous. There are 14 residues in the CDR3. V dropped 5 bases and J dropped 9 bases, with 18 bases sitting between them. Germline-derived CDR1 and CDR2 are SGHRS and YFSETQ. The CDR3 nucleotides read TGCGCCAGCAGAGGGTTCGGGTATCGGGCTGAGCAGTTCTTC. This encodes CASRGFGYRAEQFF.

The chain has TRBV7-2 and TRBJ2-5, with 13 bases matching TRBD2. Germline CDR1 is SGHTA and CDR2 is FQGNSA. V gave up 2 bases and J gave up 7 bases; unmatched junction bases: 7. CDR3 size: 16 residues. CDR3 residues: CASSLSILAGGGTQYF. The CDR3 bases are TGTGCCAGCAGCTTATCGATACTAGCGGGAGGGGGGACCCAGTACTTC.

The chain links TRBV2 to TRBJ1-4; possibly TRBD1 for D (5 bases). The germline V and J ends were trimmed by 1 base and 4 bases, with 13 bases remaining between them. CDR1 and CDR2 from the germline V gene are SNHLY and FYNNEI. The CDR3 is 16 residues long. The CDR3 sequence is CASSEGGPRVNEKLFF. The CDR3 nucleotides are TGTGCCAGCAGTGAAGGGGGCCCCCGAGTTAATGAAAAACTGTTTTTT.